This paragraph reports one T cell receptor beta chain. Its target is not known. These data originate in a study of OX40 agonist ivuxolimab in advanced cancers. Across the whole study: Anti-PD-1, anti-PD-L1 or anti-CTLA-4 therapy given earlier was allowed, and roughly 40% had some.

Broader study findings: At 0.1 to 3.0 mg/kg and by week 6, clonal expansion occurred in CD4+ and CD8+ blood T cells. Low normalized T-cell clonal expansion was additionally recorded for some nonresponders.

Data came from immunoSEQ multiplex PCR; TCRdb stores just in-frame clones and leaves some out. The table includes just over 95,000 clones, under 85% detected once. The J segment lost 6 bases and the V segment lost 3 bases, leaving 11 bases of the junction unmatched. This CDR3 spans 15 amino acids. CDR1 and CDR2 (germline): SGHVS, FQNEAQ. The rearrangement links TRBV7-8 to TRBJ2-7; TRBD1 agrees at 7 bases. This specimen was CD4+ or CD8+ T cells sorted from blood, taken in a trial of the OX40 agonist ivuxolimab. This receptor was obtained from an adult with an advanced solid tumor such as melanoma, head and neck, liver or kidney cancer. Here the CDR3 DNA reads TGTGCCAGCAGCTTGACAGGGAATTCCCTTGTCGAGCAGTACTTC. This translates into CASSLTGNSLVEQYF. Supplemented by reference TRBV7-8 and TRBJ2-7, the full variable domain reads GAGVSQSPRYKVAKRGQDVALRCDPISGHVSLFWYQQALGQGPEFLTYFQNEAQLDKSGLPSDRFFAERPEGSVSTLKIQRTQQEDSAVYLCASSLTGNSLVEQYFGPGTRLTVT.